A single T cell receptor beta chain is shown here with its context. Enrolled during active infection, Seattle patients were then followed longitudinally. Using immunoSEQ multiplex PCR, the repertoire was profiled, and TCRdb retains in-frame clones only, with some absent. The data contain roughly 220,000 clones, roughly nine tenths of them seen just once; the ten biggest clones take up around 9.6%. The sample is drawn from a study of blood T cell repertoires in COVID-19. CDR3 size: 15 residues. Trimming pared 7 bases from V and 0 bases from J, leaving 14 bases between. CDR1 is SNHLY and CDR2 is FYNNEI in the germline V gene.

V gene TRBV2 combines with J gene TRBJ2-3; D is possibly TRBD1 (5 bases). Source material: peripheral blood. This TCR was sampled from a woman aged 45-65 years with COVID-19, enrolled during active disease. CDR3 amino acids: CASTLARASTDTQYF. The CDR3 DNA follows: TGTGCCAGCACCCTTGCCAGGGCCAGCACAGATACGCAGTATTTT.